These 27 T cell receptor beta chains originate from one sample sequenced in a study of blood T cell repertoires in COVID-19. Data came from immunoSEQ multiplex PCR; TCRdb stores just in-frame clones and leaves some out. This table holds about 120,000 clones, around 87% found once. The sample taken for sequencing was peripheral blood. These receptors all stem from a woman in her 70s with acute or convalescent COVID-19.

V gene TRBV5-6 combines with J gene TRBJ2-7; possible D gene TRBD1, 6 bases. Germline CDR1 reads SGHDT; CDR2 reads YYEEEE. This CDR3 has 14 amino acids. Trimming stripped 3 bases from V and 4 bases from J, with 14 bases between. CDR3 loop: CASSYPGATYEQYF. The CDR3 nucleotides are TGTGCCAGCAGCTACCCAGGGGCCACTTACGAGCAGTACTTC.

The chain has TRBV3-1 (or the pseudogene TRBV3-2) and TRBJ1-3, with D hard to call. The germline CDR1 and CDR2 sequences are LGHDT and YNNKEL (reference sequence). V shed 1 base and J shed 2 bases, with 9 bases lying between them. The CDR3 spans 15 residues. CDR3 DNA: TGTGCCAGCAGCCAAGCAGGTTATGCTGGAAACACCATATATTTT. Translated: CASSQAGYAGNTIYF.

V gene TRBV24-1 combines with J gene TRBJ1-2, with D possibly being TRBD1 (5 bases). The V gene's germline CDR1 is KGHDR and CDR2 SFDVKD. CDR3 length: 15 residues. V was cut by 3 bases and J by 2 bases, with 12 bases left in between. CDR3 sequence reads: CATSDGDGLNYGYTF. In DNA, the CDR3 is TGTGCCACCAGTGATGGGGACGGACTAAACTATGGCTACACCTTC.

The chain combines TRBV6-5 with TRBJ2-2, with TRBD1 as a possible D gene (5 bases). Germline V gene sequence: CDR1 MNHEY, CDR2 SVGAGI. The V and J ends lost 6 bases and 0 bases respectively, with 8 bases between them. This CDR3 is 14 amino acids long. CDR3 in DNA: TGTGCCAGCAGAAGACAGCCGAACACCGGGGAGCTGTTTTTT. The encoded protein is CASRRQPNTGELFF.

V and J are TRBV6-5 and TRBJ2-7; D is undetermined. The CDR3 is made up of 14 amino acids. Germline V gene data show CDR1 as MNHEY and CDR2 as SVGAGI. The V gene lost 2 bases and the J gene lost 0 bases, with 8 bases spanning the gap. The CDR3 loop reads CASSYGWASYEQYF. CDR3 nucleotide sequence: TGTGCCAGCAGTTACGGGTGGGCCTCCTACGAGCAGTACTTC.

This clone has ten or more counts. The CDR3 DNA follows: TGTGCCAGCAGTTTGTCCAGGGGGTCTAGGGAGACCCAGTACTTC. Its protein is CASSLSRGSRETQYF. The chain uses TRBV28 and TRBJ2-5; TRBD1 aligns across 7 bases. Germline CDR1 and CDR2: MDHEN and SYDVKM. The CDR3 loop spans 15 amino acids. V trimming: 3 bases; J trimming: 5 bases; junction bases outside the gene matches: 9.

This clone was picked up one time. The V gene is TRBV12-3 or TRBV12-4, the J gene TRBJ1-5; TRBD1 is a possible D gene (5 bases). V was trimmed by 3 bases and J by 6 bases, leaving 9 bases between them. The CDR3 loop spans 13 amino acids. The CDR3 sequence is CASSLGGGQPQHF. The DNA for the CDR3 is TGTGCCAGCAGTTTGGGGGGAGGTCAGCCCCAGCATTTT.

The chain carries TRBV2 and TRBJ1-5, with a possible D match to TRBD1 (5 bases). This CDR3 region has 14 residues. V dropped 4 bases and J dropped 3 bases, with 10 bases sitting between them. Germline V gene lookup returns CDR1 SNHLY and CDR2 FYNNEI. The CDR3 DNA follows: TGTGCCAGCAGTGTTGACAGCAACAATCAGCCCCAGCATTTT. Its translation: CASSVDSNNQPQHF.

The rearrangement joins TRBV9 to TRBJ2-7; D unclear. Trimming removed 0 bases at V and 3 bases at J, with 13 bases between. This CDR3 has 15 amino acids. The V gene's germline CDR1 is SGDLS and CDR2 YYNGEE. DNA for the CDR3: TGTGCCAGCAGCGTAGCGGCACAGTCTTACTACGAGCAGTACTTC. This gives the protein CASSVAAQSYYEQYF.

A single count supports this clone. J is TRBJ2-5 and V is TRBV11-1, with 9 bases fitting TRBD1. Unmatched junction bases numbered 1, after V lost 1 base and J lost 1 base. The CDR3 has 15 amino acids. CDR1 SGHAT and CDR2 FQDESV come from the germline V gene (reference sequence). DNA of the CDR3: TGTGCCAGCAGCTTAGGGGACAGGGCCCAAGAGACCCAGTACTTC. Translating it yields CASSLGDRAQETQYF.

As concerns this clone: Within the sample, other DNA sequences also encode this same CDR3. The rearrangement links TRBV7-3 to TRBJ1-1, with D uncertain. The ends were cut back, 4 bases at V and 0 bases at J, with 6 bases in the middle. This CDR3 contains 13 residues. Germline loops: CDR1 SGHTA, CDR2 FQGTGA. CDR3 sequence reads: CASSYSLNTEAFF. The CDR3 DNA is TGTGCCAGCAGCTACTCGCTGAACACTGAAGCTTTCTTT.

V usage is TRBV6-5 and J usage is TRBJ2-7; 7 bases map to TRBD1. The CDR3 consists of 15 residues. Germline V gene data show CDR1 as MNHEY and CDR2 as SVGAGI. V lost 5 bases, J lost 2 bases, and 9 bases stayed unmatched. CDR3 in DNA: TGTGCCAGCAGTCTCCCACCGGGACAGCCCTACGAGCAGTACTTC. Translating it yields CASSLPPGQPYEQYF.

This clone came up once. The genes are TRBV20-1 and TRBJ2-1, with TRBD1 as a possible D gene (5 bases). V dropped 5 bases and J dropped 8 bases, with 10 bases sitting between them. The CDR3 is 11 residues long. Germline CDR1 reads DFQATT; CDR2 reads SNEGSKA (reference sequence). Here the CDR3 DNA reads TGCAGTGCTGCAAGGGGTGATGAGCAGTTCTTC. The encoded protein is CSAARGDEQFF.

V and J are TRBV6-5 and TRBJ2-5; possible D gene TRBD1, 5 bases. The CDR3 extends over 13 amino acids. V lost 4 bases to trimming and J lost 3 bases, with 9 bases between them. Germline CDR1 reads MNHEY; CDR2 reads SVGAGI. CDR3 sequence reads: CASSWGLKETQYF. In DNA, the CDR3 is TGTGCCAGCAGTTGGGGCCTGAAAGAGACCCAGTACTTC.

This clone has a handful of counts. The chain uses TRBV19 and TRBJ1-6, with a weak D call TRBD1 (5 bases). This CDR3 is 15 amino acids long. Germline V CDR1 and CDR2: LNHDA, SQIVND (reference sequence). Trimming stripped 5 bases from V and 7 bases from J, with 15 bases between. CDR3 sequence (DNA): TGTGCCAGTAGTGGGGGGGTACTCACGAATTCACCCCTCCACTTT. Residues: CASSGGVLTNSPLHF.

This sequence joins TRBV10-3 and TRBJ1-2; D possibly corresponds to TRBD1 (6 bases). Germline CDR1 reads ENHRY; CDR2 reads SYGVKD. Trimming pared 4 bases from V and 6 bases from J, leaving 15 bases between. CDR3 length: 14 amino acids. The CDR3 DNA is TGTGCCATCAGTGTCGGACAGACAGAGGATGGCTACACCTTC. Translated: CAISVGQTEDGYTF.

This rearrangement joins TRBV28 to TRBJ1-2, with TRBD1 identical over 7 bases. Trimming cost V 3 bases and J 3 bases; bases outside gene matches: 4. Germline V gives CDR1 MDHEN, CDR2 SYDVKM. The CDR3 extends over 14 amino acids. The CDR3 coding sequence is TGTGCCAGCAGTTTTCCCGGGACAGACTATGGCTACACCTTC. The encoded protein is CASSFPGTDYGYTF.

The table lists this clone with a few counts. The chain carries TRBV5-1 and TRBJ2-1, with D possibly being TRBD1 (6 bases). V lost 7 bases, J lost 3 bases, and 14 bases lay in between. This CDR3 is 14 amino acids long. The germline V gene encodes CDR1 SGHRS and CDR2 YFSETQ. CDR3 DNA: TGCGCCAGCGCAAACAGGGTGGGCTACAATGAGCAGTTCTTC. Encoded protein: CASANRVGYNEQFF.

This clone was detected once. This chain uses TRBV12-3 or TRBV12-4 with TRBJ1-1; no definite D call. The CDR3 extends over 11 amino acids. Trimming removed 6 bases at V and 1 base at J, with 3 bases between. DNA of the CDR3: TGTGCCAGCAGACAGAACACTGAAGCTTTCTTT. Translated, it gives CASRQNTEAFF.

The chain has TRBV4-1 and TRBJ2-3; 11 nucleotides agree with TRBD2. The CDR3 has 18 amino acids. V gave up 2 bases and J gave up 4 bases; unmatched junction bases: 11. Germline V CDR1 and CDR2: MGHRA, YSYEKL. The CDR3 region is CASSQNQIAGGAADTQYF. The CDR3 DNA is TGCGCCAGCAGCCAAAACCAGATAGCGGGGGGGGCTGCAGATACGCAGTATTTT.

V and J are TRBV5-8 and TRBJ1-5; 7 nucleotides match TRBD1. Germline V gene sequence: CDR1 SGHTS, CDR2 YDEGEE. CDR3 length: 17 amino acids. With V trimmed by 0 bases and J by 0 bases, 6 bases remained unmatched. CDR3 nucleotide sequence: TGTGCCAGCAGCTTGGTTTTCGGGACAGATAGCAATCAGCCCCAGCATTTT. Protein product: CASSLVFGTDSNQPQHF.

The chain couples TRBV4-1 to TRBJ2-7, with D tentatively TRBD1 (5 bases). CDR1 and CDR2 from the germline V gene are MGHRA and YSYEKL. This CDR3 has 12 residues. Trimming stripped 0 bases from V and 12 bases from J, with 12 bases between. The CDR3 DNA reads TGCGCCAGCAGCCAAGAGACAGCCCATGCGTACTTC. Residues: CASSQETAHAYF.

The CDR3 is CASSPPGLAGVQFF. The DNA of the CDR3 is TGTGCCAGCAGCCCTCCGGGACTAGCGGGGGTCCAGTTCTTC. The chain uses TRBV11-2 and TRBJ2-1, with 14 positions matching TRBD2. Trimming cost V 5 bases and J 13 bases; bases outside gene matches: 7. This CDR3 is 14 amino acids long. The germline V gene has CDR1 SGHAT and CDR2 FQNNGV. Drawing the rest from reference TRBV11-2 and TRBJ2-1, the complete variable domain is EAGVAQSPRYKIIEKRQSVAFWCNPISGHATLYWYQQILGQGPKLLIQFQNNGVVDDSQLPKDRFSAERLKGVDSTLKIQPAKLEDSAVYLCASSPPGLAGVQFFGPGTRLTVL.

The V call is TRBV5-1, the J call TRBJ2-1; tentatively, D is TRBD2 (5 bases). The CDR3 has 15 residues. Germline loops: CDR1 SGHRS, CDR2 YFSETQ. The V end was cut by 0 bases, the J end by 0 bases, with 7 bases between. CDR3 sequence: CASSLDSVSYNEQFF. CDR3 coding DNA: TGCGCCAGCAGCTTGGATAGCGTCTCCTACAATGAGCAGTTCTTC.

The chain joins TRBV3-1 (or the pseudogene TRBV3-2) to TRBJ2-3; no reliable D call. Deletions cut 2 bases from V and 3 bases from J, with 12 bases between. The CDR3 extends over 15 amino acids. CDR1 is LGHDT and CDR2 is YNNKEL in the germline V gene (reference sequence). The CDR3 DNA is TGTGCCAGCAGCCAATTTCGACTCCCGACAGATACGCAGTATTTT. Translation: CASSQFRLPTDTQYF.

Concerning this clone: The same CDR3 is also encoded by other DNA sequences in this sample. The rearrangement uses TRBV5-5 and TRBJ2-7, with TRBD1 matching 8 bases. V gave up 0 bases and J gave up 4 bases; unmatched junction bases: 3. Germline lookup yields CDR1 SGHKS and CDR2 YYEKEE (reference sequence). The CDR3 has 14 residues. CDR3: CASSLGTGGYEQYF. The DNA for the CDR3 is TGTGCCAGCAGCTTGGGTACAGGGGGTTACGAGCAGTACTTC. Filled out from reference TRBV5-5 and TRBJ2-7, the complete variable domain reads DAGVTQSPTHLIKTRGQQVTLRCSPISGHKSVSWYQQVLGQGPQFIFQYYEKEERGRGNFPDRFSARQFPNYSSELNVNALLLGDSALYLCASSLGTGGYEQYFGPGTRLTVT.

The V and J genes are TRBV5-4 and TRBJ2-5, with unresolved D. The germline gives CDR1 SGHNT, CDR2 YYREEE (reference sequence). Trimming left V 5 bases short and J 5 bases short, with 16 bases between. The CDR3 is made up of 14 amino acids. The DNA of the CDR3 is TGTGCCAGCAGAATATTCGTGCGTTCTGAGACCCAGTACTTC. Translation: CASRIFVRSETQYF.